The present TCR beta chain was sequenced within a study of blood T cell repertoires in COVID-19. About the research overall: From T cells, B-cell-depleted T cells, or PBMCs came the material, which was cDNA or gDNA.

Methods used by the authors: Counts of nucleated cells, estimated from reference gene primer amplification, were obtained. The table came from immunoSEQ multiplex PCR; TCRdb's copy has only in-frame clones and leaves some out. That table supplies the V and J calls and clone size; D and trimming were determined from the DNA. This table has about 420,000 clones, 85% to 90% appearing once. The count of this clone is one. The V and J ends lost 2 bases and 0 bases, in that order; junction bases with no gene match: 7. Germline loops: CDR1 SNHLY, CDR2 FYNNEI. The CDR3 consists of 16 residues. Material for sequencing was peripheral blood. This chain links TRBV2 with TRBJ2-7; 7 nucleotides align to TRBD2. The clonotype was recovered from a man aged 18 to 29 with COVID-19, enrolled during active disease. CDR3 residues: CASSEFAREFSYEQYF. In nucleotides, the CDR3 is TGTGCCAGCAGTGAATTTGCGCGGGAGTTCTCCTACGAGCAGTACTTC.